This passage covers 28 T cell receptor beta chains from one sample sequenced in a study of blood T cell repertoires in COVID-19. Measured with immunoSEQ multiplex PCR; TCRdb has only the in-frame clones, and not every one. The repertoire holds roughly 280,000 clones, with almost 90% as singletons. Sequenced sample: peripheral blood. The receptors shown here come from a woman younger than 45 with COVID-19, enrolled during active disease.

The CDR3 DNA follows: TGTGCCAGCAGCCCACTAGCGGGAGTGAAGAACACCGGGGAGCTGTTTTTT. Protein sequence: CASSPLAGVKNTGELFF. The chain recombines TRBV5-4 with TRBJ2-2, with 11 bases fitting TRBD2. Per the germline V gene, CDR1 is SGHNT and CDR2 is YYREEE (reference sequence). There are 17 residues in the CDR3. V was clipped by 4 bases and J by 1 base; unmatched bases: 6.

The V and J genes are TRBV7-3 and TRBJ2-3; D remains unclear. The germline V and J ends were trimmed by 5 bases and 5 bases, with 11 bases remaining between them. The CDR3 loop spans 13 amino acids. Per germline, CDR1 SGHTA and CDR2 FQGTGA. CDR3 loop: CASSLVLLDTQYF. The CDR3 coding sequence is TGTGCCAGCAGCCTAGTCCTACTAGATACGCAGTATTTT.

The CDR3 protein is CASRGSGRGTQYF. The CDR3 coding sequence is TGTGCCAGCCGGGGTAGCGGGAGAGGTACGCAGTATTTT. This chain joins TRBV2 and TRBJ2-3, with 9 positions matching TRBD2. CDR3 size: 13 residues. The J segment lost 8 bases and the V segment lost 8 bases, leaving 8 bases of the junction unmatched. Germline-derived CDR1 and CDR2 are SNHLY and FYNNEI.

The chain uses TRBV5-1 and TRBJ1-2, with a tentative D call TRBD1 (5 bases). CDR1 and CDR2 (germline): SGHRS, YFSETQ. The V gene lost 4 bases and the J gene lost 4 bases, with 14 bases spanning the gap. The CDR3 loop spans 14 amino acids. CDR3 in amino acids: CASSPRVAFYGYTF. The CDR3 region has the DNA TGCGCCAGCAGCCCCAGGGTGGCCTTCTATGGCTACACCTTC.

The rearrangement uses TRBV11-2 and TRBJ2-7; 10 bases are shared with TRBD2. The CDR3 consists of 14 residues. Germline-derived CDR1 and CDR2 are SGHAT and FQNNGV. Trimming took 3 bases from V and 4 from J; bases not matched to a gene: 3. As DNA, the CDR3 is TGTGCCAGCAGCTTTGGGACTAGCGAATACGAGCAGTACTTC. Residues: CASSFGTSEYEQYF.

Here the CDR3 DNA reads TGTGCCAGCGGGACTAGCGGGAGCTCCTACAATGAGCAGTTCTTC. Encoded protein: CASGTSGSSYNEQFF. The rearrangement joins TRBV25-1 to TRBJ2-1, with 14 nucleotides matching TRBD2. The CDR3 has 15 amino acids. Per germline, CDR1 MGHDK and CDR2 SYGVNS. J lost 0 bases, V lost 8 bases, and 0 bases had no gene match.

CDR3 loop: CASSQVERVGNTEAFF. CDR3 DNA: TGTGCCAGCAGCCAAGTTGAGAGGGTCGGGAACACTGAAGCTTTCTTT. The chain couples TRBV3-1 (or the pseudogene TRBV3-2) to TRBJ1-1; D is ambiguous. Germline V gene data show CDR1 as LGHDT and CDR2 as YNNKEL (reference sequence). Trimming took 1 base from V and 1 from J, leaving 13 bases between them. The CDR3 extends over 16 amino acids.

The chain combines TRBV6-1 with TRBJ1-5, with D perhaps matching TRBD1 (5 bases). Trimming left V 2 bases short and J 3 bases short, with 14 bases between. Germline CDR1 and CDR2: MNHNS and SASEGT. CDR3 length: 16 residues. The chain's CDR3 is CASSEQKGIDNQPQHF. CDR3 sequence (DNA): TGTGCCAGCAGTGAACAGAAGGGGATAGACAATCAGCCCCAGCATTTT.

V and J are TRBV5-5 and TRBJ2-3, with 7 bases that match TRBD1. J lost 5 bases, V lost 1 base, and 10 bases had no gene match. The CDR3 covers 16 residues. Germline V gives CDR1 SGHKS, CDR2 YYEKEE (reference sequence). The CDR3 nucleotides are TGTGCCAGCAGCTTGTTAGGGGGCCCCCCAGGAGATACGCAGTATTTT. Its protein is CASSLLGGPPGDTQYF.

The chain's CDR3 is CAWSYRGRSWYGYTF. The CDR3 DNA is TGTGCCTGGAGTTACAGGGGCCGCTCCTGGTATGGCTACACCTTC. The rearrangement uses TRBV30 and TRBJ1-2, with 7 bases identical to TRBD1. Per germline, CDR1 GTSNPN and CDR2 SVGIG (reference sequence). This CDR3 region has 15 residues. Trimming removed 2 bases from V and 5 bases from J; junction bases left unmatched: 11. The entire variable domain, with the rest obtained from reference TRBV30 and TRBJ1-2, is as follows: SQTIHQWPATLVQPVGSPLSLECTVEGTSNPNLYWYRQAAGRGLQLLFYSVGIGQISSEVPQNLSASRPQDRQFILSSKKLLLSDSGFYLCAWSYRGRSWYGYTFGSGTRLTVV.

The CDR3 DNA is TGTGCCAGCACCCCAGTCGGGGAGGCCTATGGCTACACCTTC. Its protein is CASTPVGEAYGYTF. The chain is built from TRBV9 and TRBJ1-2, with D unclear. The germline V gene has CDR1 SGDLS and CDR2 YYNGEE. The CDR3 loop spans 14 amino acids. V was shortened by 6 bases and J by 4 bases, with 16 bases between the two germline ends.

V is TRBV2 and J is TRBJ2-3; 7 bases are a match to TRBD2. From germline, CDR1 is SNHLY and CDR2 FYNNEI. The CDR3 has 17 residues. The junction had 13 bases not matched to a gene; V was cut back by 6 bases and J by 1 base. The CDR3: CASSDPLALAGTDTQYF. Here the CDR3 DNA reads TGTGCCAGCAGCGACCCACTGGCCCTAGCGGGCACAGATACGCAGTATTTT.

CDR3 bases: TGTGCCAGCAGTTTTAAGGGACAGGGCACAGATACGCAGTATTTT. This sequence encodes CASSFKGQGTDTQYF. The chain recombines TRBV28 with TRBJ2-3; 8 nucleotides align to TRBD1. CDR3 size: 15 residues. The V and J ends lost 3 bases and 1 base, in that order; junction bases with no gene match: 3. Looked up from germline, CDR1 is MDHEN and CDR2 is SYDVKM.

This chain links TRBV19 with TRBJ2-1, with a tentative D call TRBD2 (6 bases). Trimming cost V 10 bases and J 5 bases, with 15 bases left between them. The CDR3 runs to 13 residues. Per germline, CDR1 LNHDA and CDR2 SQIVND (reference sequence). The CDR3 reads CATRLAFDNEQFF. The CDR3 DNA reads TGTGCCACCAGGCTAGCGTTCGACAATGAGCAGTTCTTC.

V gene TRBV4-3 combines with J gene TRBJ2-5, with 7 bases lining up with TRBD1. Germline CDR1 reads LGHNA; CDR2 reads YSLEER. J gave up 6 bases and V 4 bases, and 14 bases lay outside the gene matches. The CDR3 runs to 16 residues. The CDR3 protein is CASSLSWKGASQTQYF. The CDR3, as DNA: TGCGCCAGCAGCCTCTCCTGGAAGGGGGCGAGTCAGACCCAGTACTTC.

DNA for the CDR3: TGCAGCGTTGGAGGGGCAGGAGGGGCCGGGGAGCTGTTTTTT. Translating it yields CSVGGAGGAGELFF. V and J are TRBV29-1 and TRBJ2-2; D is perhaps TRBD2 (6 bases). Germline CDR1 reads SQVTM; CDR2 reads ANQGSEA. V lost 4 bases and J 6 bases, leaving 15 bases between the germline ends. This CDR3 is 14 amino acids long.

A word on this clone: At the DNA level, this CDR3 is encoded by other sequences in the same sample as well. This chain connects TRBV18 to TRBJ2-7; no clear D gene. Germline CDR1 is KGHSH and CDR2 is LQKENI. The V end lost 0 bases, the J end lost 0 bases, and 3 bases lay between the germline ends. The CDR3 runs to 13 residues. CDR3 sequence: CASSPPSSYEQYF. DNA of the CDR3: TGTGCCAGCTCACCACCTAGCTCCTACGAGCAGTACTTC.

V and J are TRBV6-5 and TRBJ1-2; 7 nucleotides match TRBD1. CDR1 is MNHEY, CDR2 SVGAGI, per germline. With V trimmed by 6 bases and J by 3 bases, 10 bases remained unmatched. The CDR3 is 15 residues long. The CDR3 DNA is TGTGCCAGCAGCCCGAGGGACAGTTATTACTATGGCTACACCTTC. Amino acids: CASSPRDSYYYGYTF.

This chain joins TRBV24-1 and TRBJ2-5, with unresolved D. Looked up from germline, CDR1 is KGHDR and CDR2 is SFDVKD. V gave up 2 bases and J gave up 5 bases, with 5 bases separating them. The CDR3 spans 12 residues. CDR3 sequence reads: CATSDSRETQYF. For the CDR3, the DNA is TGTGCCACCAGTGATTCCCGTGAGACCCAGTACTTC.

The chain uses TRBV19 and TRBJ1-5; D call uncertain. V was shortened by 5 bases and J by 5 bases, with 19 bases between the two germline ends. CDR1 and CDR2 (germline): LNHDA, SQIVND (reference sequence). The CDR3 runs to 16 residues. CDR3 loop: CASSLRREPGDQPQHF. The CDR3 nucleotides are TGTGCCAGTAGTCTTCGGAGAGAGCCCGGCGATCAGCCCCAGCATTTT.

This chain links TRBV6-1 with TRBJ2-2, with D possibly matching TRBD1 (6 bases). Germline CDR1 and CDR2: MNHNS and SASEGT. The CDR3 consists of 16 residues. V dropped 4 bases and J dropped 4 bases, with 16 bases sitting between them. DNA of the CDR3: TGTGCCAGCAGTGCCCGGACAGCGTCGAGCACCGGGGAGCTGTTTTTT. It translates to CASSARTASSTGELFF.

This clone appeared a few times. The chain's CDR3 is CASSAYREETQYF. DNA of the CDR3: TGTGCCAGCAGTGCTTACAGGGAAGAGACCCAGTACTTC. This chain uses TRBV2 with TRBJ2-5, with D perhaps matching TRBD1 (6 bases). V was trimmed by 4 bases and J by 3 bases, leaving 9 bases between them. Germline CDR1 and CDR2: SNHLY and FYNNEI. The CDR3 has 13 residues. The entire variable domain, with the rest obtained from reference TRBV2 and TRBJ2-5, is as follows: EPEVTQTPSHQVTQMGQEVILRCVPISNHLYFYWYRQILGQKVEFLVSFYNNEISEKSEIFDDQFSVERPDGSNFTLKIRSTKLEDSAMYFCASSAYREETQYFGPGTRLLVL.

The chain employs TRBV24-1 and TRBJ2-1; TRBD2 matches 8 bases. CDR1 is KGHDR, CDR2 SFDVKD, per germline. V dropped 4 bases and J dropped 4; count of bases not matched to a gene: 11. The CDR3 runs to 17 residues. CDR3 region: CATSDTLTSGEYNEQFF. The CDR3 coding sequence is TGTGCCACCAGTGACACTCTAACTAGCGGAGAATACAATGAGCAGTTCTTC.

CDR3 residues: CASIYLDRSNYGYTF. The CDR3 DNA reads TGTGCCAGCATTTATCTCGACAGGAGTAACTATGGCTACACCTTC. The V gene is TRBV6-6, the J gene TRBJ1-2; D is possibly TRBD1 (6 bases). The length of the CDR3 is 15 residues. Germline CDR1 MNHNY, CDR2 SVGAGI (reference sequence). Trimming pared 7 bases from V and 1 base from J, leaving 16 bases between.

The chain carries TRBV2 and TRBJ1-6; TRBD1 might be the D (5 bases). CDR1 is SNHLY, CDR2 FYNNEI, per germline. Trimming pared 6 bases from V and 5 bases from J, leaving 14 bases between. The CDR3 spans 15 residues. CDR3 loop: CASRMGREDNSPLHF. In DNA form, the CDR3 reads TGTGCCAGCAGAATGGGCAGGGAGGATAATTCACCCCTCCACTTT.

The CDR3 DNA reads as TGTGCCAGCAGTTACGGGGACAGGCCGGGAAGACAGCCCCAGCATTTT. As protein: CASSYGDRPGRQPQHF. This sequence joins TRBV6-5 and TRBJ1-5; 8 bases line up with TRBD1. This CDR3 is 16 amino acids long. V shed 2 bases and J 7 bases; nucleotides not matched to a gene: 10. Germline assignment: CDR1 MNHEY and CDR2 SVGAGI.

The rearrangement uses TRBV28 and TRBJ1-2; a weak D match, TRBD1 (5 bases). CDR1 MDHEN and CDR2 SYDVKM come from the germline V gene. The germline V and J ends were trimmed by 6 bases and 4 bases, with 15 bases remaining between them. CDR3 length: 14 amino acids. CDR3 in amino acids: CASSPNGGVYGYTF. Written as DNA, the CDR3 is TGTGCCAGCAGCCCAAACGGGGGGGTCTATGGCTACACCTTC.

This clone was picked up a small number of times. The chain recombines TRBV24-1 with TRBJ2-7; 7 bases map to TRBD1. This CDR3 is 15 amino acids long. Looked up from germline, CDR1 is KGHDR and CDR2 is SFDVKD. After removal of 3 bases from V and 5 bases from J, the junction contained 9 bases not matched to a gene. The CDR3 nucleotides read TGTGCCACCAGTGATCGCGACAGGGTAGTGAACGAGCAGTACTTC. Encoded protein: CATSDRDRVVNEQYF.